Shown below are 21 T cell receptor beta chains from a single sample sequenced in a study of beta chain features in type 1 diabetes. The study reverse transcribed the entire isolated RNA, so it sequenced expressed TCRB transcripts. The repertoire was sequenced with immunoSEQ multiplex PCR; TCRdb's copy has only in-frame clones and lacks some. Counted here are about 150,000 clones, about 7.8% occurring once; the ten biggest clones make up about 0.95%. Study-wide findings and caveats: Shortening that was moderate but significant affected the TCRB CDR3s of Type 1 diabetes patients in all four CD4+ subsets.

Antigens for these TCRs are unknown. What was sequenced was central memory CD4+ T cells from blood. The receptors derive from a woman aged 40 to 55 with type 1 diabetes.

The chain uses TRBV7-9 and TRBJ2-5; D might be TRBD2 (7 bases). The germline V and J ends were trimmed by 3 bases and 14 bases, with 16 bases remaining between them. Per germline, CDR1 SEHNR and CDR2 FQNEAQ (reference sequence). The CDR3 consists of 12 residues. CDR3 DNA: TGTGCCAGCAGCTTTAGTGCGGGGGCCCTCTACTTC. Its protein product is CASSFSAGALYF.

The chain is built from TRBV6-5 and TRBJ2-1; 7 nucleotides match TRBD2. With V trimmed by 10 bases and J by 6 bases, 12 bases remained unmatched. CDR3 size: 14 residues. CDR1 is MNHEY and CDR2 is SVGAGI in the germline V gene. The CDR3 coding sequence is TGTGCCACTACTTCAGCGGGGTCTATCAATGAGCAGTTCTTC. It translates to CATTSAGSINEQFF.

The rearrangement uses TRBV5-1 and TRBJ2-1; D might be TRBD2 (6 bases). The CDR3 has 13 residues. The germline gives CDR1 SGHRS, CDR2 YFSETQ. V lost 4 bases and J 10 bases, leaving 15 bases between the germline ends. The CDR3 spells CASSPTRGYEQFF. CDR3 nucleotides: TGCGCCAGCAGCCCGACTAGAGGATACGAGCAGTTCTTC.

This chain links TRBV5-5 with TRBJ1-2; D is undetermined. Germline V gene data show CDR1 as SGHKS and CDR2 as YYEKEE (reference sequence). V lost 4 bases and J 5 bases, leaving 15 bases between the germline ends. The CDR3 spans 14 residues. CDR3 sequence (DNA): TGTGCCAGCAGCCCCACTACGACGAGTTATGGCTACACCTTC. Amino acid sequence: CASSPTTTSYGYTF.

J is TRBJ2-5 and V is TRBV9, with 7 positions matching TRBD1. The V gene's germline CDR1 is SGDLS and CDR2 YYNGEE. V dropped 3 bases and J dropped 4; count of bases not matched to a gene: 12. The CDR3 runs 16 residues. The CDR3 spells CASSAHRGATTETQYF. CDR3 in DNA: TGTGCCAGCAGCGCCCACAGGGGCGCTACCACAGAGACCCAGTACTTC. The entire variable domain, with the rest obtained from reference TRBV9 and TRBJ2-5, is as follows: DSGVTQTPKHLITATGQRVTLRCSPRSGDLSVYWYQQSLDQGLQFLIQYYNGEERAKGNILERFSAQQFPDLHSELNLSSLELGDSALYFCASSAHRGATTETQYFGPGTRLLVL.

This clone was found a few times. This rearrangement joins TRBV13 to TRBJ1-5, with D hard to call. The V gene lost 2 bases and the J gene lost 4 bases, with 6 bases spanning the gap. Per the germline V gene, CDR1 is PRHDT and CDR2 is FYEKMQ (reference sequence). This CDR3 has 13 residues. The CDR3 sequence: CASSLSVNQPQHF. For the CDR3, the DNA is TGTGCCAGCAGCTTATCCGTAAATCAGCCCCAGCATTTT. Full variable domain (remainder filled in from reference TRBV13 and TRBJ1-5): AAGVIQSPRHLIKEKRETATLKCYPIPRHDTVYWYQQGPGQDPQFLISFYEKMQSDKGSIPDRFSAQQFSDYHSELNMSSLELGDSALYFCASSLSVNQPQHFGDGTRLSIL.

This clone was recorded once. The gene calls are TRBV18 and TRBJ1-5, with 7 bases matching TRBD1. In germline, CDR1 is KGHSH, CDR2 LQKENI. Germline trimming cut 6 bases from V and 5 bases from J; bases unmatched to any gene: 7. The length of the CDR3 is 14 residues. The CDR3 DNA reads as TGTGCCAGCTCTCGTGGACAGGCGGATCAGCCCCAGCATTTT. It yields the protein CASSRGQADQPQHF. The whole variable domain, remainder taken from reference TRBV18 and TRBJ1-5, is NAGVMQNPRHLVRRRGQEARLRCSPMKGHSHVYWYRQLPEEGLKFMVYLQKENIIDESGMPKERFSAEFPKEGPSILRIQQVVRGDSAAYFCASSRGQADQPQHFGDGTRLSIL.

The V call is TRBV27, the J call TRBJ2-1; TRBD2 aligns across 9 bases. V shed 6 bases, J shed 14 bases, and the junction held 11 bases outside the gene matches. CDR3 length: 13 amino acids. CDR1 is MNHEY, CDR2 SMNVEV, per germline (reference sequence). CDR3 in amino acids: CASRPYSGSVEFF. The CDR3 bases are TGTGCCAGCAGACCATATAGCGGGAGTGTAGAGTTCTTC.

CDR3 nucleotides: TGTGCCAGCAGCCGCGGGGGAGGTTCCATGAACACTGAAGCTTTCTTT. Amino acid sequence: CASSRGGGSMNTEAFF. This sequence joins TRBV5-4 and TRBJ1-1, with D possibly TRBD1 on 5 matching bases. There are 16 residues in the CDR3. V lost 4 bases, J lost 0 bases, and 16 bases lay in between. Germline V gene sequence: CDR1 SGHNT, CDR2 YYREEE (reference sequence).

This clone was counted many times. The rearrangement links TRBV13 to TRBJ2-2; the match to TRBD1 covers 7 bases. V shed 0 bases, J shed 6 bases, and the junction held 4 bases outside the gene matches. Germline CDR1 and CDR2: PRHDT and FYEKMQ (reference sequence). The length of the CDR3 is 15 residues. CDR3: CASSLGQGFAGELFF. In nucleotides, the CDR3 is TGTGCCAGCAGCTTAGGACAGGGGTTCGCCGGGGAGCTGTTTTTT.

This clone was found a few times. This chain connects TRBV6-5 to TRBJ1-2, with TRBD1 identical over 7 bases. Germline CDR1 and CDR2: MNHEY and SVGAGI. CDR3 length: 13 residues. V shed 6 bases and J 2 bases; nucleotides not matched to a gene: 3. The CDR3 bases are TGTGCCAGCAGATTCAGGGGGAACTATGGCTACACCTTC. Its protein is CASRFRGNYGYTF.

This clone was detected a few times. This chain links TRBV6-4 with TRBJ1-2, with D tentatively TRBD1 (5 bases). The CDR3 runs 15 residues. V was shortened by 5 bases and J by 8 bases, with 21 bases between the two germline ends. Germline V gene lookup returns CDR1 MRHNA and CDR2 SNTAGT. The DNA for the CDR3 is TGTGCCAGCAGTCCGTCCGGCAGGGAAATGCGCGGCTACACCTTC. It is translated as CASSPSGREMRGYTF.

The chain couples TRBV2 to TRBJ1-2, with D possibly being TRBD1 (6 bases). The ends were cut back, 6 bases at V and 6 bases at J, with 20 bases in the middle. Looked up from germline, CDR1 is SNHLY and CDR2 is FYNNEI. CDR3 size: 15 residues. The CDR3, as DNA: TGTGCCAGCAGCGAATGGTCAGGGGCTGCACATGGCTACACCTTC. Protein: CASSEWSGAAHGYTF. The entire variable domain, with the rest obtained from reference TRBV2 and TRBJ1-2, is as follows: EPEVTQTPSHQVTQMGQEVILRCVPISNHLYFYWYRQILGQKVEFLVSFYNNEISEKSEIFDDQFSVERPDGSNFTLKIRSTKLEDSAMYFCASSEWSGAAHGYTFGSGTRLTVV.

Only a few counts were recorded for this clone. The chain has TRBV27 and TRBJ2-7; perhaps TRBD2 as D (7 bases). CDR1 and CDR2 from the germline V gene are MNHEY and SMNVEV (reference sequence). The CDR3 has 15 amino acids. V was pared by 1 base and J by 4 bases, with 14 bases between. The DNA of the CDR3 is TGTGCCAGCAGTTTATGGGGGGGCCAGCGTTACGAGCAGTACTTC. Its protein product is CASSLWGGQRYEQYF.

This clone has just a few counts. The rearrangement links TRBV5-1 to TRBJ1-2, with a tentative D call TRBD1 (5 bases). The CDR3 runs 13 residues. Trimming took off 0 bases at V and 6 bases at J, with 9 bases between the two ends. Germline CDR1 reads SGHRS; CDR2 reads YFSETQ. CDR3 sequence: CASSLGPGNGYTF. As DNA, the CDR3 is TGCGCCAGCAGCTTGGGACCAGGGAATGGCTACACCTTC.

This clone was seen a few times. The J gene is TRBJ1-1, the V gene TRBV5-1, with a weak D call TRBD1 (5 bases). CDR1 and CDR2 (germline): SGHRS, YFSETQ. V dropped 4 bases and J dropped 5 bases, with 24 bases sitting between them. The CDR3 spans 17 residues. CDR3 DNA: TGCGCCAGCAGCCCCCTCCTGACCGGGACTCCTGGAACTGAAGCTTTCTTT. Amino acid sequence: CASSPLLTGTPGTEAFF.

This clone was recorded many times. The chain joins TRBV13 to TRBJ2-6; D is unresolved. This CDR3 spans 15 amino acids. Germline V gene lookup returns CDR1 PRHDT and CDR2 FYEKMQ (reference sequence). The V and J ends lost 2 bases and 1 base respectively, with 6 bases between them. The CDR3 loop is CASSLRLSGANVLTF. In DNA, the CDR3 is TGTGCCAGCAGCTTACGTCTTTCTGGGGCCAACGTCCTGACTTTC.

The rearrangement uses TRBV18 and TRBJ2-6, with 7 bases aligning to TRBD1. V shed 4 bases, J shed 4 bases, and the junction held 4 bases outside the gene matches. Per germline, CDR1 KGHSH and CDR2 LQKENI. The CDR3 consists of 15 residues. CDR3 amino acids: CASSLTGDGANVLTF. CDR3 in DNA: TGTGCCAGCTCACTCACAGGGGACGGGGCCAACGTCCTGACTTTC.

This clone was detected a few times. V and J are TRBV2 and TRBJ1-2, with D uncertain. This CDR3 has 12 amino acids. The V gene's germline CDR1 is SNHLY and CDR2 FYNNEI. The V gene lost 6 bases and the J gene lost 6 bases, with 11 bases spanning the gap. This CDR3 is CASRDTFDGYTF. CDR3 bases: TGTGCCAGCAGAGACACCTTCGATGGCTACACCTTC.

The genes are TRBV27 and TRBJ1-1; D is unclear. The V gene lost 5 bases and the J gene lost 1 base, with 17 bases spanning the gap. The CDR3 sequence is 16 residues long. The germline CDR1 and CDR2 sequences are MNHEY and SMNVEV (reference sequence). This chain's CDR3 is CASSKTYQFGNTEAFF. The CDR3 DNA reads TGTGCCAGCAGTAAGACATACCAATTTGGGAACACTGAAGCTTTCTTT.

CDR3 DNA sequence: TGCGCCAGCAGCTTGTTAGCGGGGGGGGCCCGAAATGAGCAGTTCTTC. Protein sequence: CASSLLAGGARNEQFF. The chain recombines TRBV5-1 with TRBJ2-1; 11 bases fit TRBD2. J was trimmed by 7 bases and V by 1 base; bases with no gene match: 7. There are 16 residues in the CDR3. Germline V gene lookup returns CDR1 SGHRS and CDR2 YFSETQ.